This TCR beta chain was found in a study of blood T cell repertoires in COVID-19. For the study at large: Some COVID-19 samples were acute and others convalescent; all came from the United States, Italy and Spain. PBMCs, B-cell-depleted T cells, or T cells provided the cDNA or gDNA that made up the material.

Authors' methods: Amplification of reference gene primers was used by the study to estimate nucleated cell counts. Repertoires were generated with immunoSEQ multiplex PCR, while TCRdb's copy carries only in-frame clones and drops some. The V and J calls and clone size come from that table; D and trimming were worked out from the DNA. The data show 50,000 to 55,000 clones, with roughly 79% seen just once and 11% to 15% held by the top ten. Trimming removed 6 bases from V and 9 bases from J, with 17 bases in between. CDR3 size: 13 residues. The chain has TRBV12-3 or TRBV12-4 and TRBJ2-5; possible D gene TRBD2, 6 bases. This TCR was recovered from a human donor in a cohort sampled during active COVID-19. Sequencing was done on a sample of peripheral blood. CDR3 region: CASSRGSRGAQYF. The CDR3 region has the DNA TGTGCCAGCAGCCGGGGGTCGCGCGGGGCCCAGTACTTC.